In this sample, the clone carrying this T cell receptor (beta chain) turned up many times. Its antigen is unknown. Methods used by the authors: Variation in CDR3 across clinicopathological groups served as the basis for constructing a distant-metastasis classifier in papillary thyroid cancer. With MiXCR, TCRdb called clones anew from the PCR reads. The V and J calls come from TCRdb's annotation, not from the publication. The sample includes around 18,000 clones, 20% to 25% of them seen just once. The entry originates in a study of metastatic and nonmetastatic thyroid tumors. Across the study: A comparison of repertoires was made across blood and tumor or nodule tissue from malignant and benign thyroid patients. General study results and limits: Benign nodules reportedly had significantly lower TCR beta diversity than malignant thyroid tumors in blood and tumor.

No treatment of any kind had been given to any patient before thyroid surgery. CDR3 length equals 17 residues. Germline V gene lookup returns CDR1 LGHNA and CDR2 YNFKEQ. V was pared by 3 bases and J by 2 bases, with 4 bases of the junction left unmatched. The sequenced sample was tumor tissue. The chain is built from TRBV4-2 and TRBJ2-2; 12 nucleotides line up with TRBD2. The origin of this receptor is a female donor with papillary thyroid cancer or a benign thyroid nodule (not recorded which). Some clones in this sample may be carry-over from other donors' samples. The CDR3, as DNA: TGTGCCAGCAGCCACTTTGGACTAGCGGGAAACACCGGGGAGCTGTTTTTT. It encodes CASSHFGLAGNTGELFF.